Each of the 22 T cell receptor beta chains below was sequenced from the same sample in a study of identical twins. TCRdb redid the calling of the 5' RACE reads with MiXCR, one entry per CDR3 protein. The table shows around 1.7 million distinct CDR3 sequences, with around a third occurring only once. The sequenced sample consisted of cord blood. These TCRs come from a newborn girl in good health.

This clonotype was recorded a few times. The rearrangement uses TRBV5-1 and TRBJ2-7, with 7 bases identical to TRBD1. V shed 5 bases and J 0 bases; nucleotides not matched to a gene: 11. The germline V gene has CDR1 SGHRS and CDR2 YFSETQ. The CDR3 contains 16 residues. CDR3 sequence reads: CASRSMEDRISYEQYF. The DNA of the CDR3 is TGCGCCAGCAGAAGTATGGAGGACAGGATCTCCTACGAGCAGTACTTC.

This clonotype appeared many times. CDR3 DNA sequence: TGCAGTGCTAGAGACTTCCGGCAACCGGCGGAGACCCAGTACTTC. It is translated as CSARDFRQPAETQYF. This chain joins TRBV20-1 and TRBJ2-5; D is undetermined. CDR3 size: 15 residues. In germline, CDR1 is DFQATT, CDR2 SNEGSKA (reference sequence). Trimming pared 0 bases from V and 5 bases from J, leaving 16 bases between.

The CDR3 is CASSPTGPAFYTF. The CDR3 coding sequence is TGCGCCAGCAGCCCGACAGGGCCAGCCTTCTACACCTTC. This rearrangement joins TRBV5-1 to TRBJ1-2; 7 bases agree with TRBD1. V dropped 4 bases and J dropped 10; count of bases not matched to a gene: 10. Germline CDR1 SGHRS, CDR2 YFSETQ. There are 13 residues in the CDR3.

The chain recombines TRBV12-3 or TRBV12-4 with TRBJ2-5; 10 bases agree with TRBD2. CDR3 length: 19 amino acids. With V trimmed by 3 bases and J by 11 bases, 24 bases remained unmatched. CDR3 coding DNA: TGTGCCAGCAGTTTCGAGGAGCGGGGGGGCTTTCTTCCCTACAATGAGCAGTACTTC. This codes for CASSFEERGGFLPYNEQYF.

This clonotype was seen many times. The rearrangement links TRBV7-2 to TRBJ2-3; 7 bases fit TRBD2. The CDR3 extends over 15 amino acids. The V gene end was trimmed by 3 bases and the J gene end by 0 bases; junction bases not matched to a gene: 3. CDR1 SGHTA and CDR2 FQGNSA come from the germline V gene. CDR3 DNA: TGTGCCAGCAGCTTTAGCGGGTCTAGCACAGATACGCAGTATTTT. It specifies CASSFSGSSTDTQYF. The full variable domain, completed using reference TRBV7-2 and TRBJ2-3, is GAGVSQSPSNKVTEKGKDVELRCDPISGHTALYWYRQSLGQGLEFLIYFQGNSAPDKSGLPSDRFSAERTGGSVSTLTIQRTQQEDSAVYLCASSFSGSSTDTQYFGPGTRLTVL.

This clonotype was seen more than once but under ten times. The V and J genes are TRBV5-6 and TRBJ1-2; D is unresolved. From germline, CDR1 is SGHDT and CDR2 YYEEEE. V lost 0 bases, J lost 8 bases, and 11 bases lay in between. This CDR3 is 13 amino acids long. The CDR3: CASSLEGIRGYTF. The CDR3, as DNA: TGTGCCAGCAGCTTGGAAGGGATTCGAGGCTACACCTTC.

This sequence joins TRBV30 and TRBJ2-3, with D possibly called TRBD1 or TRBD2 (5 bases each). Trimming pared 1 base from V and 5 bases from J, leaving 16 bases between. In germline, CDR1 is GTSNPN, CDR2 SVGIG (reference sequence). CDR3 length: 15 amino acids. The CDR3 nucleotides read TGTGCCTGGAGTGACCGGGACCCAATTTTAGATACGCAGTATTTT. Translation gives CAWSDRDPILDTQYF.

This clonotype was detected ten times or more. V usage is TRBV10-3 and J usage is TRBJ1-1; D unclear. This CDR3 is 14 amino acids long. Germline assignment: CDR1 ENHRY and CDR2 SYGVKD. Between the trimmed V and J ends, which lost 3 bases and 1 base, there was a span of 9 bases. The CDR3 coding sequence is TGTGCCATCAGTGAAGGAGGAGGGAACACTGAAGCTTTCTTT. Translated: CAISEGGGNTEAFF.

The genes are TRBV21-1 and TRBJ2-1; TRBD2 is the table's D call and was not checked against the DNA. TRBV21-1 is termed a pseudogene. The CDR3 totals 15 residues. This CDR3 reads CASILNTSGRNEQFF. CDR3 sequence (DNA): TGCGCCAGCATCTTAAACACTAGCGGGAGAAATGAGCAGTTCTTC.

This clonotype was detected a few times. The V and J genes are TRBV2 and TRBJ2-7, with a weak D call TRBD1 (5 bases). This CDR3 spans 13 amino acids. V was shortened by 7 bases and J by 3 bases, with 13 bases between the two germline ends. CDR1 and CDR2 from the germline V gene are SNHLY and FYNNEI. The CDR3 loop is CASIKGPSYEQYF. The DNA for the CDR3 is TGTGCCAGCATAAAGGGGCCTAGCTACGAGCAGTACTTC.

The V call is TRBV29-1, the J call TRBJ2-7, with D perhaps matching TRBD1 (6 bases). The V and J ends lost 7 bases and 3 bases respectively, with 22 bases between them. From germline, CDR1 is SQVTM and CDR2 ANQGSEA. CDR3 size: 15 residues. In nucleotides, the CDR3 is TGCAGCGACAACAGGGTCCCCCGGACACTCTACGAGCAGTACTTC. As protein: CSDNRVPRTLYEQYF.

A few counts support this clonotype. The gene calls are TRBV4-2 and TRBJ2-1, with D hard to call. Germline lookup yields CDR1 LGHNA and CDR2 YNFKEQ. The V and J ends lost 1 base and 10 bases respectively, with 5 bases between them. The CDR3 contains 11 residues. CDR3 DNA: TGTGCCAGCAGCCAAGCGGCAGAGCAGTTCTTC. This translates into CASSQAAEQFF.

This clonotype was recorded a few times. The V and J genes are TRBV28 and TRBJ1-6; D call uncertain. Per germline, CDR1 MDHEN and CDR2 SYDVKM. There are 15 residues in the CDR3. Trimming took 6 bases from V and 3 from J, leaving 12 bases between them. The CDR3 loop is CASSPASGYNSPLHF. CDR3 nucleotides: TGTGCCAGCAGCCCGGCCTCAGGCTATAATTCACCCCTCCACTTT.

This clonotype was seen more than once but under ten times. The chain couples TRBV3-1 to TRBJ2-7; TRBD1 matches at 7 bases. Germline V gives CDR1 LGHDT, CDR2 YNNKEL (reference sequence). This CDR3 has 14 residues. The junction had 5 bases not matched to a gene; V was cut back by 4 bases and J by 2 bases. This CDR3 reads CASSLTGFAYEQYF. In DNA, the CDR3 is TGTGCCAGCAGCCTGACAGGGTTCGCCTACGAGCAGTACTTC.

The V and J genes are TRBV2 and TRBJ2-3, with 11 bases fitting TRBD2. The germline CDR1 and CDR2 sequences are SNHLY and FYNNEI. V lost 4 bases to trimming and J lost 2 bases; unmatched junction nucleotides: 2. CDR3 length equals 15 residues. CDR3 in amino acids: CASSAGLAATDTQYF. The CDR3 DNA is TGTGCCAGCAGTGCGGGACTAGCGGCCACAGATACGCAGTATTTT.

This clonotype turned up a few times. V and J are TRBV12-3 or TRBV12-4 and TRBJ2-3, with 7 bases lining up with TRBD2. There are 17 residues in the CDR3. Germline trimming cut 3 bases from V and 1 base from J; bases unmatched to any gene: 10. DNA for the CDR3: TGTGCCAGCAGTTTTGGCGGGGGATCGTGGGGCACAGATACGCAGTATTTT. As protein: CASSFGGGSWGTDTQYF.

This clonotype was detected ten times or more. The V and J genes are TRBV12-3 or TRBV12-4 and TRBJ2-1; a weak D match, TRBD1 (6 bases). The CDR3 has 16 residues. Trimming cost V 3 bases and J 0 bases, with 12 bases left between them. CDR3 in amino acids: CASSFGQLNSYNEQFF. CDR3 in DNA: TGTGCCAGCAGTTTCGGACAGCTAAACTCCTACAATGAGCAGTTCTTC.

This rearrangement joins TRBV30 to TRBJ2-4, with 9 bases fitting TRBD1. The last part of the DNA fits TRBJ2-7 better; the J call may be wrong. CDR1 is GTSNPN, CDR2 SVGIG, per germline (reference sequence). The CDR3 is 12 amino acids. In DNA form, the CDR3 reads TGTGCCTGGAGTTGGACAGGGGCCGAGCAGTACTTC. Translation gives CAWSWTGAEQYF.

The chain combines TRBV24-1 with TRBJ2-2; D might be TRBD1 or TRBD2, each matching 5 bases. Trimming took off 4 bases at V and 0 bases at J, with 8 bases between the two ends. Germline values: CDR1 KGHDR, CDR2 SFDVKD. CDR3 length: 15 amino acids. The CDR3 DNA reads as TGTGCCACCAGTGAGGGGGAACCGAACACCGGGGAGCTGTTTTTT. It yields the protein CATSEGEPNTGELFF.

As for this clonotype: A much larger clone sits a single nucleotide away, making a read error possible. This chain links TRBV20-1 with TRBJ2-1; D gene uncertain. This CDR3 comprises 10 residues. Trimming stripped 2 bases from V and 9 bases from J, with 5 bases between. CDR1 and CDR2 from the germline V gene are DFQATT and SNEGSKA (reference sequence). For the CDR3, the DNA is TGCAGTGCTAGAAAGAGTGAGCAGTTCTTC. This codes for CSARKSEQFF.

This clonotype occurred a few times. The rearrangement joins TRBV12-3 or TRBV12-4 to TRBJ2-3; 12 bases fit TRBD1. CDR3 length: 15 residues. The V and J ends lost 7 bases and 6 bases, in that order; junction bases with no gene match: 8. The CDR3 reads CASTPGQGARDTQYF. The DNA for the CDR3 is TGTGCCAGCACCCCGGGACAGGGGGCAAGGGATACGCAGTATTTT.

The DNA for the CDR3 is TGTGCCAGCAGCCAAGTGGGGGGAGCCGGATCACCCCTCCACTTT. Amino acid sequence: CASSQVGGAGSPLHF. The chain links TRBV14 to TRBJ1-6; TRBD1 might be the D (5 bases). CDR1 SGHDN and CDR2 FVKESK come from the germline V gene. This CDR3 contains 15 residues. V gave up 1 base and J gave up 10 bases, with 14 bases separating them.